This T cell receptor (beta chain) was retrieved from a study of T cells of healthy individuals. TCRdb reprocessed the 5' RACE reads via MiXCR and lists one record per CDR3 protein. The sample has 63,000 or so distinct CDR3 sequences, 15% to 20% seen once. This clonotype was detected ten times or more. With 2 bases removed from V and 0 bases from J, the gap between germline ends came to 20 bases. Germline V gene lookup returns CDR1 SGHTA and CDR2 FQGNSA. The length of the CDR3 is 19 residues. The chain employs TRBV7-2 and TRBJ2-1; D not certain. This TCR was recovered from a human donor in good health. Written as DNA, the CDR3 is TGTGCCAGCAGCTTACGAGTCACCGGCTTCATAAGCTCCTACAATGAGCAGTTCTTC. Translated: CASSLRVTGFISSYNEQFF.